The rows below give T cell receptor beta chains drawn from one sample of a study of blood T cell repertoires in COVID-19. Clones were read by immunoSEQ multiplex PCR, and TCRdb kept only the in-frame ones, dropping some. In the table there are about 150,000 clones, 75% to 80% of which are singletons. Sequenced sample: peripheral blood. These receptors all come from a man older than 75 with acute or convalescent COVID-19. CDR3s include the opening cysteine and the closing phenylalanine or tryptophan. The D gene is left open where the match is weak. Clone size is shown for a subset of rows, as once, few, many or a class of expanded clone.

j_call: TRBJ1-1
v_call: TRBV30
clone_size: NA
d_call: TRBD1
cdr3_nt: TGTGCCTGGAGTGCCCAACCGGGACAGGAAGCTTTCTTT
cdr3_aa: CAWSAQPGQEAFF

j_call: TRBJ1-4
v_call: TRBV5-1
clone_size: NA
d_call: TRBD1
cdr3_nt: TGCGCCAGCAGCTTGGTGGGGACAGGGGATAGAAGTACTAATGAAAAACTGTTTTTT
cdr3_aa: CASSLVGTGDRSTNEKLFF

j_call: TRBJ1-2
v_call: TRBV4-1
clone_size: NA
d_call: NA
cdr3_nt: TGCGCCAGCAGCCAAAGCGGGACTTACTATGGCTACACCTTC
cdr3_aa: CASSQSGTYYGYTF

j_call: TRBJ1-1
v_call: TRBV18
clone_size: few
d_call: NA
cdr3_nt: TGTGCCAGCTCACCACCGGGGTTGGGAGGCACTGAAGCTTTCTTT
cdr3_aa: CASSPPGLGGTEAFF

j_call: TRBJ2-7
v_call: TRBV11-3
clone_size: once
d_call: NA
cdr3_nt: TGTGCCAGCAGCTCCGCCTACGAGCAGTACTTC
cdr3_aa: CASSSAYEQYF

j_call: TRBJ1-4
v_call: TRBV6-7
clone_size: NA
d_call: TRBD1
cdr3_nt: TGTGCCAGCAGTTACACCCATACCAGGCGGGACAGGTCTAATGAAAAACTGTTTTTT
cdr3_aa: CASSYTHTRRDRSNEKLFF

j_call: TRBJ2-4
v_call: TRBV5-4
clone_size: NA
d_call: TRBD1
cdr3_nt: TGTGCCAGCAGCCCCGGGACAGGGGGCGACATTCAGTACTTC
cdr3_aa: CASSPGTGGDIQYF

j_call: TRBJ2-1
v_call: TRBV14
clone_size: NA
d_call: TRBD2
cdr3_nt: TGTGCCAGCAGCCTCCTTGCGGGACTAGCGGGGAGAGAGCAGTTCTTC
cdr3_aa: CASSLLAGLAGREQFF

j_call: TRBJ1-3
v_call: TRBV29-1
clone_size: NA
d_call: NA
cdr3_nt: TGCAGCGTTCCCGAGAATAGGGGGGGAAACACCATATATTTT
cdr3_aa: CSVPENRGGNTIYF

j_call: TRBJ1-2
v_call: TRBV28
clone_size: NA
d_call: TRBD1
cdr3_nt: TGTGCCAGCAGTTTTAGTCAGGGGGACTACACCTTC
cdr3_aa: CASSFSQGDYTF

j_call: TRBJ1-1
v_call: TRBV29-1
clone_size: NA
d_call: NA
cdr3_nt: TGCAGCGCTGCTACGGGGAACACTGAAGCTTTCTTT
cdr3_aa: CSAATGNTEAFF

j_call: TRBJ1-1
v_call: TRBV2
clone_size: many
d_call: NA
cdr3_nt: TGTGCCAGCAGCCCCGACAGGATCAAAGCTGAAGCTTTCTTT
cdr3_aa: CASSPDRIKAEAFF

j_call: TRBJ2-4
v_call: TRBV11-2
clone_size: NA
d_call: NA
cdr3_nt: TGTGCCAGCAGCAAAACGACAGGAAAAAACATTCAGTACTTC
cdr3_aa: CASSKTTGKNIQYF

j_call: TRBJ1-1
v_call: TRBV6-6
clone_size: NA
d_call: TRBD1
cdr3_nt: TGTGCCAGCAGGAACAGGGGGCTGGACACTGAAGCTTTCTTT
cdr3_aa: CASRNRGLDTEAFF

j_call: TRBJ2-5
v_call: TRBV3-1/TRBV3-2
clone_size: NA
d_call: NA
cdr3_nt: TGTGCCAGCAGCCAAGTGGGCCAGGGAAAGACCCAGTACTTC
cdr3_aa: CASSQVGQGKTQYF

j_call: TRBJ1-2
v_call: TRBV9
clone_size: NA
d_call: NA
cdr3_nt: TGTGCCAGCAACCGAGGGAGCGGCTACACCTTC
cdr3_aa: CASNRGSGYTF

j_call: TRBJ2-1
v_call: TRBV7-2
clone_size: many
d_call: NA
cdr3_nt: TGTGCCAGCAGCTCGGCCTTGGGACTTTACAATGAGCAGTTCTTC
cdr3_aa: CASSSALGLYNEQFF

j_call: TRBJ1-5
v_call: TRBV28
clone_size: NA
d_call: NA
cdr3_nt: TGTGCCAGCAGCCGATGGTCAGGCGGCAATCAGCCCCAGCATTTT
cdr3_aa: CASSRWSGGNQPQHF

j_call: TRBJ2-3
v_call: TRBV18
clone_size: few
d_call: TRBD2
cdr3_nt: TGTGCCAGCTCAACACAAAGCGGGGGGGCTGGAGATACGCAGTATTTT
cdr3_aa: CASSTQSGGAGDTQYF

j_call: TRBJ1-2
v_call: TRBV5-6
clone_size: NA
d_call: TRBD1
cdr3_nt: TGTGCCAGCAGCTACAGGGGGCAGAGTGGCTACACCTTC
cdr3_aa: CASSYRGQSGYTF

j_call: TRBJ1-2
v_call: TRBV30
clone_size: NA
d_call: TRBD1
cdr3_nt: TGTGCCTGGAGTACAGGGGGCGTCTATGGCTACACCTTC
cdr3_aa: CAWSTGGVYGYTF

j_call: TRBJ1-2
v_call: TRBV7-2
clone_size: NA
d_call: NA
cdr3_nt: TGTGCCAGCAGCTCCCGACGCGGGTACGGCTACACCTTC
cdr3_aa: CASSSRRGYGYTF

j_call: TRBJ1-2
v_call: TRBV5-1
clone_size: NA
d_call: TRBD1
cdr3_nt: TGCGCCAGCAGCTCCGGGACAGGGGACCATGGCTACACCTTC
cdr3_aa: CASSSGTGDHGYTF

j_call: TRBJ1-4
v_call: TRBV4-2
clone_size: NA
d_call: TRBD1
cdr3_nt: TGTGCCAGCAGCCAAGGGTTAACAGGGGGCGTTAATGAAAAACTGTTTTTT
cdr3_aa: CASSQGLTGGVNEKLFF

j_call: TRBJ1-2
v_call: TRBV6-5
clone_size: NA
d_call: NA
cdr3_nt: TGTGCCAGCAGTTACTCTTCAGGGGACTATGGCTACACCTTC
cdr3_aa: CASSYSSGDYGYTF

j_call: TRBJ1-5
v_call: TRBV7-2
clone_size: once
d_call: TRBD1
cdr3_nt: TGTGCCAGCAGCTTAACCTCCTCTACCGGGACAGGGGGCAATCAGCCCCAGCATTTT
cdr3_aa: CASSLTSSTGTGGNQPQHF

j_call: TRBJ2-7
v_call: TRBV12-2
clone_size: NA
d_call: NA
cdr3_nt: TGTGCAAGTCGCTTAAATCAAAGGACAGGGAGCTCCTACGAGCAGTACTTC
cdr3_aa: CASRLNQRTGSSYEQYF

j_call: TRBJ2-2
v_call: TRBV7-6
clone_size: few
d_call: TRBD1
cdr3_nt: TGTGCCAGCAGCTGGCGCCCGACAGGGGACGGGGAGCTGTTTTTT
cdr3_aa: CASSWRPTGDGELFF

j_call: TRBJ1-2
v_call: TRBV5-1
clone_size: NA
d_call: TRBD1
cdr3_nt: TGCGCCAGCAGCTCCACGACAGGGGGAGCCGGCTACACCTTC
cdr3_aa: CASSSTTGGAGYTF

j_call: TRBJ2-2
v_call: TRBV11-2
clone_size: NA
d_call: NA
cdr3_nt: TGTGCCAGCAGCTTTTTAGGGGGCACCGGGGAGCTGTTTTTT
cdr3_aa: CASSFLGGTGELFF

j_call: TRBJ1-2
v_call: TRBV10-3
clone_size: many
d_call: TRBD1
cdr3_nt: TGTGCCATCAGGCCGGGACAGGGTAACTATGGCTACACCTTC
cdr3_aa: CAIRPGQGNYGYTF

j_call: TRBJ1-1
v_call: TRBV10-3
clone_size: NA
d_call: NA
cdr3_nt: TGTGCCATCAGTGTATATCGGGGTTTGAACACTGAAGCTTTCTTT
cdr3_aa: CAISVYRGLNTEAFF

j_call: TRBJ2-7
v_call: TRBV7-9
clone_size: once
d_call: TRBD2
cdr3_nt: TGTGCCAGCAGCCCGGGGGGTAGCGCCTACGAGCAGTACTTC
cdr3_aa: CASSPGGSAYEQYF

j_call: TRBJ2-2
v_call: TRBV7-2
clone_size: NA
d_call: NA
cdr3_nt: TGTGCCAGCACCAAGGGGACCGGGGAGCTGTTTTTT
cdr3_aa: CASTKGTGELFF